This T cell receptor (beta chain) was sequenced for a study of regulatory T cells in long-lasting Graves disease. Study-wide context: Graves' patients, newly diagnosed, had taken antithyroid drugs under 3 months. Study conclusions and caveats: Favoring TRBV28, TRBJ1-2 and TRBJ2-5 was a feature seen in persistent disease.

The CDR3 loop spans 14 amino acids. Germline V gives CDR1 SGHVS, CDR2 FNYEAQ. After removal of 5 bases from V and 4 bases from J, the junction contained 7 bases not matched to a gene. About this clonotype: Its antigen is unidentified.

Stated time point: newly diagnosed GD, antithyroid drugs for less than 3 months. Extracted RNA from PBMCs served as the source of the TCR library. Building of the TCR beta libraries involved iRepertoire HTBI primers and Arm-PCR of CDR3 regions. TCRdb reanalysed the multiplex PCR reads using MiXCR and keeps one entry per CDR3 protein. In the table there are about 420,000 distinct CDR3 sequences, about a sixth of which are singletons. These records were also assigned to another study, of T cells in Graves' hyperthyroidism and ophthalmopathy. That study adds: Clinical symptoms, serum thyroxine, TRAb, thyroid ultrasound and orbital computed tomography informed diagnoses. The HTBI primer set served for first-round RT-PCR of the TCR CDR3.

V gene TRBV7-6 combines with J gene TRBJ2-7, with 8 bases matching TRBD1. The receptor was derived from a woman between 18 and 29 years old with Graves disease. The specimen was peripheral blood mononuclear cells (PBMCs), collected at new diagnosis, from a patient treated with antithyroid drugs. The chain's CDR3 is CASSPGDRRYEQYF. CDR3 nucleotides: TGTGCCAGCAGCCCGGGGGACAGGCGGTACGAGCAGTACTTC.